The T cell receptor (beta chain) described here comes from a study of CD8 T cells in Susac syndrome. Study-wide background: Among the Susac syndrome patients who underwent sequencing, about 6 had clinically active disease, while eight or nine of them were in remission.

RNA in amounts of about 0.5 to 1 ug was reverse transcribed with random hexamers. The TCR beta CDR3 was amplified by immunoSEQ multiplex PCR across 54 Vbeta, 13 Jbeta. TCRdb independently ran MiXCR on the immunoSEQ multiplex PCR reads; one entry per CDR3 protein. The sample includes about 180,000 distinct CDR3 sequences, about 96% of them seen just once. Germline V gene lookup returns CDR1 MGHDK and CDR2 SYGVNS. V gave up 4 bases and J gave up 5 bases, with 11 bases separating them. The CDR3 contains 13 residues. The chain uses TRBV25-1 and TRBJ2-5; D possibly corresponds to TRBD1 (5 bases). The sample taken for sequencing was CD4+ T cells from PBMCs. The sequence was obtained from a human donor with Susac syndrome. The CDR3 reads CASSARVRETQYF. DNA for the CDR3: TGTGCCAGCAGTGCCAGGGTGAGGGAGACCCAGTACTTC.